The 9 T cell receptor beta chains listed next were all sequenced from one sample in a study of blood T cell repertoires in COVID-19. Assay: immunoSEQ multiplex PCR; the TCRdb copy retains only in-frame clones and omits some. The sample consists of about 110,000 clones, approximately 84% of them appearing once. Sequenced: peripheral blood. The receptors were gathered from a woman aged 60-75 years with acute or convalescent COVID-19.

The V and J genes are TRBV4-1 and TRBJ2-2, with D maybe TRBD1 (5 bases). Looked up from germline, CDR1 is MGHRA and CDR2 is YSYEKL. Deletions cut 0 bases from V and 4 bases from J, with 12 bases between. The CDR3 is 16 amino acids. The CDR3 region is CASSQDSRAGTGELFF. The DNA of the CDR3 is TGCGCCAGCAGCCAAGATTCCAGGGCTGGCACCGGGGAGCTGTTTTTT.

This chain uses TRBV19 with TRBJ1-2; D might be TRBD1 (6 bases). V shed 8 bases and J shed 4 bases, with 23 bases lying between them. The V gene's germline CDR1 is LNHDA and CDR2 SQIVND (reference sequence). The CDR3 covers 16 residues. CDR3 sequence (DNA): TGTGCCAGTCTCCCCTTTCCCTCTACAGGGATCTATGGCTACACCTTC. Translated, it gives CASLPFPSTGIYGYTF.

The rearrangement uses TRBV11-2 and TRBJ2-7; no clear D. The CDR3 spans 11 residues. Between the trimmed V and J ends, which lost 5 bases and 4 bases, there was a span of 6 bases. Germline values: CDR1 SGHAT, CDR2 FQNNGV. CDR3 nucleotide sequence: TGTGCCAGCAGCCCTCAGTACGAGCAGTACTTC. As protein: CASSPQYEQYF.

V usage is TRBV5-1 and J usage is TRBJ1-1, with D perhaps matching TRBD1 (5 bases). Per germline, CDR1 SGHRS and CDR2 YFSETQ. CDR3 length: 15 amino acids. The V and J ends lost 7 bases and 4 bases respectively, with 20 bases between them. The CDR3 bases are TGCGCCAGCTGTGTAGGTGACAGTGGGTTCACTGAAGCTTTCTTT. Its translation: CASCVGDSGFTEAFF. Full variable domain (remainder filled in from reference TRBV5-1 and TRBJ1-1): KAGVTQTPRYLIKTRGQQVTLSCSPISGHRSVSWYQQTPGQGLQFLFEYFSETQRNKGNFPGRFSGRQFSNSRSEMNVSTLELGDSALYLCASCVGDSGFTEAFFGQGTRLTVV.

This clone was seen only once. The chain uses TRBV19 and TRBJ2-4; no firm D call. The V gene lost 6 bases and the J gene lost 6 bases, with 15 bases spanning the gap. This CDR3 has 14 amino acids. The germline CDR1 and CDR2 sequences are LNHDA and SQIVND (reference sequence). CDR3 DNA sequence: TGTGCCAGTAGCCTCAATTTAGTAGCAAACATTCAGTACTTC. Amino acids: CASSLNLVANIQYF.

The chain's CDR3 is CASSQPRTNTGELFF. CDR3 coding DNA: TGCGCCAGCAGCCAGCCTAGGACGAACACCGGGGAGCTGTTTTTT. The chain is built from TRBV4-1 and TRBJ2-2; no firm D call. The CDR3 length is 15 residues. The ends were cut back, 3 bases at V and 0 bases at J, with 8 bases in the middle. Germline CDR1 MGHRA, CDR2 YSYEKL.

The chain has TRBV27 and TRBJ2-7; a weak D match, TRBD2 (5 bases). V shed 5 bases and J shed 0 bases, with 11 bases lying between them. From germline, CDR1 is MNHEY and CDR2 SMNVEV (reference sequence). There are 14 residues in the CDR3. CDR3 DNA sequence: TGTGCCAGCAGTAGGGAGATAAGCTCCTACGAGCAGTACTTC. This encodes CASSREISSYEQYF.

The chain couples TRBV5-1 to TRBJ2-7, with D perhaps matching TRBD2 (6 bases). V was pared by 4 bases and J by 5 bases, with 16 bases between. CDR1 and CDR2 (germline): SGHRS, YFSETQ. The CDR3 runs 14 residues. The chain's CDR3 is CASSPEGSANEQYF. The CDR3 DNA reads TGCGCCAGCAGCCCGGAGGGCAGCGCCAACGAGCAGTACTTC.

The chain has TRBV5-1 and TRBJ1-1; maybe TRBD1 (6 bases). The CDR3 runs to 13 residues. V shed 5 bases and J shed 2 bases, with 10 bases lying between them. Germline-derived CDR1 and CDR2 are SGHRS and YFSETQ. The CDR3 nucleotides read TGCGCCAGCAGGGAACAGGGCAACACTGAAGCTTTCTTT. Its translation is CASREQGNTEAFF.